The clone carrying this TCR beta chain showed up just a few times. The record originates from a study of response to subunit inactivated influenza vaccine. The length of the CDR3 is 16 residues. TCRdb independently ran MiXCR on the RT-PCR reads; one entry per CDR3 protein. The profile shows 500,000 to 700,000 distinct CDR3 sequences, approximately 22% of them singletons. These same records also appear under a second study, on T cells expressing NK-cell markers. That study reports: TCR beta cDNA was made by 5'RACE template switching with UMIs. Also leading the CD3+CD56-NKG2C+ fraction in a few donors were these clonotypes.

The genes are TRBV21-1 and TRBJ1-2; no check of the table's D call, TRBD1, against the DNA was made. TRBV21-1 is labeled a pseudogene. The sequence was obtained from a man over 45 who received an inactivated influenza vaccine. The starting material was CD4+ T cells sorted from PBMCs, obtained 12 days after vaccination. CDR3 sequence (DNA): TGTGCCAGCAATTATCTCCTACGGGACAGGGGGCTGGGCTACACCTTC. Translation: CASNYLLRDRGLGYTF.